This TCR beta chain comes out of a study of cytomegalovirus exposure and HLA in healthy donors. This clone was found once. The antigen is undetermined. With 60 Vbeta and 13 Jbeta primers, the PCR was carried out. Profiled with immunoSEQ multiplex PCR; TCRdb holds only in-frame clones, not every one. The sample has approximately 160,000 clones, 80% seen once; the top ten hold roughly 4.8%. Regarding donors, all were healthy bone marrow donors. Regarding the study as a whole: Owing to their indistinguishability, certain V segments, notably TRBV6-2 and TRBV6-3, were excluded. Within a later analysis, the majority of CMV-associated TCR beta chains appeared HLA-restricted. The dataset shows that most TCR sequences were rare, while some public TCRs occurred in many donors.

The CDR3 is 18 amino acids. V gave up 0 bases and J gave up 2 bases; unmatched junction bases: 9. CDR1 and CDR2 from the germline V gene are SGHRS and YFSETQ. This TCR derives from a woman between 45 and 65 years old in good health and CMV-seropositive. Sequenced sample: PBMCs. The V and J genes are TRBV5-1 and TRBJ2-5, with 11 bases matching TRBD2. The CDR3 region is CASSLEPLAGGYQETQYF. In nucleotides, the CDR3 is TGCGCCAGCAGCTTGGAGCCCCTAGCGGGGGGTTATCAAGAGACCCAGTACTTC. The variable domain in full, completed from reference TRBV5-1 and TRBJ2-5, reads KAGVTQTPRYLIKTRGQQVTLSCSPISGHRSVSWYQQTPGQGLQFLFEYFSETQRNKGNFPGRFSGRQFSNSRSEMNVSTLELGDSALYLCASSLEPLAGGYQETQYFGPGTRLLVL.